The 23 T cell receptor beta chains reported below all come from one sample, sequenced in a study of T-cell memory formation after mild COVID-19 (dated by TCRdb to the early 2020s). The library was produced with 5' RACE. The instrument given in TCRdb is Illumina NovaSeq 6000. TCRdb took the public reads, trimmed them with fastp at Q25, ran MiXCR for clone calling and kept in-frame beta chains. Each CDR3 protein appears once, grouped with its most common genes and DNA. This sample holds 90,000 to 120,000 distinct CDR3 sequences; over 15% were observed only once. The biggest ten clones account for less than 6% of the sample. Sequenced: PBMCs or a T cell subset sorted from them (not recorded which). The source of these receptors is a man aged 18 to 30 who had mild COVID-19 (a few samples of this study predate the infection). The sample titles of this study are shuffled in the database, so cell type and time point are left out; the donor was told from shared clones.

There are many counts of this clonotype. CDR3 sequence reads: CASSKGDPGLAGGSSYEQYV. In DNA, the CDR3 is TGTGCCAGCAGCAAAGGGGACCCGGGACTAGCGGGGGGGAGCTCCTACGAGCAGTACGTC. V gene TRBV21-1 combines with J gene TRBJ2-7; whether TRBD2, the table's D call, matches the DNA was not checked. TRBV21-1 is classified as a pseudogene. The CDR3 totals 20 residues.

The chain employs TRBV11-2 and TRBJ2-5; 10 bases are shared with TRBD2. Trimming cost V 4 bases and J 4 bases; bases outside gene matches: 9. Germline CDR1 SGHAT, CDR2 FQNNGV. The CDR3 is 16 amino acids. The CDR3 spells CASSSLSGGAGETQYF. The CDR3 DNA reads as TGTGCCAGCAGCTCCCTCAGCGGGGGGGCGGGAGAGACCCAGTACTTC.

There are many counts of this clonotype. The chain carries TRBV7-2 and TRBJ2-7; a weak D match, TRBD1 (6 bases). Deletions cut 6 bases from V and 3 bases from J, with 15 bases between. The CDR3 totals 14 residues. Germline V gene lookup returns CDR1 SGHTA and CDR2 FQGNSA. Here the CDR3 reads CASRQGKLGYEQYF. In DNA, the CDR3 is TGTGCCAGCAGACAGGGAAAGTTGGGCTACGAGCAGTACTTC.

The V call is TRBV7-3, the J call TRBJ2-7; D is unclear. The length of the CDR3 is 14 residues. Trimming took off 1 base at V and 2 bases at J, with 9 bases between the two ends. CDR1 is SGHTA and CDR2 is FQGTGA in the germline V gene. CDR3 nucleotides: TGTGCCAGCAGCTTAATGGGCGGCACCTACGAGCAGTACTTC. It specifies CASSLMGGTYEQYF. Based on the CDR3 plus reference TRBV7-3 and TRBJ2-7, the full variable domain is GAGVSQTPSNKVTEKGKYVELRCDPISGHTALYWYRQSLGQGPEFLIYFQGTGAADDSGLPNDRFFAVRPEGSVSTLKIQRTERGDSAVYLCASSLMGGTYEQYFGPGTRLTVT.

This chain links TRBV30 with TRBJ2-5; D call uncertain. The CDR3 covers 10 residues. Between the trimmed V and J ends, which lost 3 bases and 5 bases, there was a span of 4 bases. The V gene's germline CDR1 is GTSNPN and CDR2 SVGIG (reference sequence). The CDR3 DNA follows: TGTGCCTGGAGCCGGGAGACCCAGTACTTC. This sequence encodes CAWSRETQYF. Full variable domain (outside the CDR3, taken from reference TRBV30 and TRBJ2-5): SQTIHQWPATLVQPVGSPLSLECTVEGTSNPNLYWYRQAAGRGLQLLFYSVGIGQISSEVPQNLSASRPQDRQFILSSKKLLLSDSGFYLCAWSRETQYFGPGTRLLVL.

This clonotype has only one observation. The genes are TRBV11-3 and TRBJ1-6; no clear D. The CDR3 consists of 13 residues. V lost 5 bases and J lost 7, with 9 bases in between. Germline CDR1 SGHNT, CDR2 YENEEA. The CDR3 nucleotides are TGTGCCAGCAGCCACTCGGGAAATTCACCCCTCCACTTT. This gives the protein CASSHSGNSPLHF.

In its sample, this clonotype was seen a few times. J is TRBJ2-7 and V is TRBV18, with a possible D match to TRBD1 (7 bases). Per germline, CDR1 KGHSH and CDR2 LQKENI. Trimming took 6 bases from V and 12 from J, leaving 18 bases between them. The CDR3 loop spans 12 amino acids. The chain's CDR3 is CASSSQGGTAYV. The CDR3 DNA is TGTGCCAGCTCTTCCCAAGGAGGGACAGCGTACGTC.

The chain joins TRBV7-2 to TRBJ2-3; TRBD2 agrees at 7 bases. This CDR3 is built from 12 residues. J gave up 10 bases and V 5 bases, and 6 bases lay outside the gene matches. Germline V gene lookup returns CDR1 SGHTA and CDR2 FQGNSA. Written as DNA, the CDR3 is TGTGCCAGCAGCGGAGGACTAGTATCGCAGTATTTT. This gives the protein CASSGGLVSQYF.

This clonotype was seen more than once but under ten times. J is TRBJ2-1 and V is TRBV11-3, with TRBD2 as a possible D gene (5 bases). This CDR3 is 13 amino acids long. Germline CDR1 and CDR2: SGHNT and YENEEA. V dropped 4 bases and J dropped 8 bases, with 12 bases sitting between them. The CDR3 is CASSYLLEDEQFF. The CDR3 nucleotides read TGTGCCAGCAGCTACTTACTAGAGGATGAGCAGTTCTTC.

This sequence joins TRBV9 and TRBJ2-7; D may be TRBD1 (6 bases). Germline CDR1 and CDR2: SGDLS and YYNGEE. V lost 3 bases, J lost 0 bases, and 13 bases lay in between. CDR3 length: 15 amino acids. The CDR3 reads CASSEGTWGSYEQYF. The CDR3 DNA reads as TGTGCCAGCAGCGAGGGGACATGGGGCTCCTACGAGCAGTACTTC.

CDR3 residues: CASRGPTYNEQFF. CDR3 in DNA: TGTGCCAGCAGGGGGCCAACCTACAATGAGCAGTTCTTC. The chain recombines TRBV6-1 with TRBJ2-1, with D perhaps matching TRBD1 (5 bases). The CDR3 covers 13 residues. Germline values: CDR1 MNHNS, CDR2 SASEGT. Trimming took 6 bases from V and 2 from J, leaving 8 bases between them.

J is TRBJ2-3 and V is TRBV20-1; D possibly matches TRBD1 or TRBD2 (6 bases each). Germline CDR1 DFQATT, CDR2 SNEGSKA (reference sequence). The CDR3 consists of 14 residues. Trimming shortened V by 4 bases and J by 6 bases, and 17 bases separated the two germline ends. CDR3 coding DNA: TGCAGTGCTAAATTTGGGGGGCCTGTCGATACGCAGTATTTT. It specifies CSAKFGGPVDTQYF.

The table lists this clonotype with many counts. J is TRBJ1-2 and V is TRBV20-1; 8 nucleotides line up with TRBD1. The germline CDR1 and CDR2 sequences are DFQATT and SNEGSKA (reference sequence). The J segment lost 7 bases and the V segment lost 2 bases, leaving 6 bases of the junction unmatched. CDR3 size: 13 residues. CDR3 sequence (DNA): TGCAGTGCTAGAAGAGACAGGGGACCTGGCTACACCTTC. Translation gives CSARRDRGPGYTF.

There are a few counts of this clonotype. The J gene is TRBJ1-1, the V gene TRBV7-3; D is unresolved. Germline CDR1 SGHTA, CDR2 FQGTGA. Trimming removed 0 bases from V and 3 bases from J, with 5 bases in between. The CDR3 contains 13 residues. This chain's CDR3 is CASSLTRDTEAFF. CDR3 DNA: TGTGCCAGCAGCTTAACACGAGACACTGAAGCTTTCTTT.

In its sample, this clonotype was seen many times. The chain links TRBV12-3 or TRBV12-4 to TRBJ2-3; 8 bases align to TRBD2. Trimming took 10 bases from V and 8 from J; bases not matched to a gene: 2. The CDR3 is 10 amino acids. The chain's CDR3 is CATSGGTQYF. The CDR3 nucleotides read TGTGCCACAAGCGGGGGTACGCAGTATTTT.

V is TRBV15 and J is TRBJ1-4; TRBD1 matches 9 bases. V was pared by 0 bases and J by 6 bases, with 2 bases of the junction left unmatched. Germline loops: CDR1 LNHNV, CDR2 YYDKDF (reference sequence). The CDR3 extends over 15 amino acids. CDR3 in DNA: TGTGCCACCAGCAGAGAAGACAGGGGGGATGAAAAACTGTTTTTT. The encoded protein is CATSREDRGDEKLFF.

The chain is built from TRBV6-5 and TRBJ2-3, with 10 bases fitting TRBD1. The CDR3 is 18 amino acids. Germline CDR1 and CDR2: MNHEY and SVGAGI. V lost 6 bases and J lost 0; bases outside the gene matches: 12. In DNA, the CDR3 is TGTGCCAGCAGCTCGCGACAGGGGGCCCGCTATAGCACAGATACGCAGTATTTT. Protein sequence: CASSSRQGARYSTDTQYF.

The CDR3 DNA sequence: TGTGCCAGAGGGGACAGAGGCACAGATACGCAGTATTTT. Encoded protein: CARGDRGTDTQYF. The J gene is TRBJ2-3, the V gene TRBV2; 7 nucleotides line up with TRBD1. V was clipped by 9 bases and J by 1 base; unmatched bases: 4. CDR3 length: 13 amino acids. Germline CDR1 and CDR2: SNHLY and FYNNEI.

In this sample, this clonotype turned up a few times. The chain is built from TRBV4-1 and TRBJ2-7; D may be TRBD1 (6 bases). This CDR3 comprises 13 residues. Germline V gives CDR1 MGHRA, CDR2 YSYEKL. Deletions cut 3 bases from V and 3 bases from J, with 9 bases between. The CDR3 region is CASSQSDSYEQYV. CDR3 DNA: TGCGCCAGCAGCCAGTCGGACAGCTACGAGCAGTACGTC.

The CDR3 reads CASSSRTGSEQYF. The CDR3 DNA sequence: TGTGCCAGCAGCTCACGTACTGGGTCCGAGCAGTACTTC. The chain recombines TRBV11-1 with TRBJ2-7; no reliable D call. Trimming stripped 4 bases from V and 6 bases from J, with 13 bases between. This CDR3 region has 13 residues. Per the germline V gene, CDR1 is SGHAT and CDR2 is FQDESV (reference sequence).

The chain employs TRBV4-1 and TRBJ1-6; no reliable D call. The CDR3 covers 15 residues. V lost 2 bases, J lost 6 bases, and 11 bases lay in between. The germline gives CDR1 MGHRA, CDR2 YSYEKL. The CDR3 loop is CASSQSPSFNSPLHF. The DNA of the CDR3 is TGCGCCAGCAGCCAAAGTCCAAGCTTTAATTCACCCCTCCACTTT.

This clonotype was seen repeatedly, ten times or more. The chain is built from TRBV5-6 and TRBJ2-5, with D unresolved. The germline CDR1 and CDR2 sequences are SGHDT and YYEEEE. CDR3 length equals 13 residues. Trimming took off 1 base at V and 0 bases at J, with 4 bases between the two ends. The CDR3 region is CASSLFHQETQYF. The DNA of the CDR3 is TGTGCCAGCAGCTTGTTCCACCAAGAGACCCAGTACTTC.

This clonotype has just a few counts. The chain is built from TRBV4-3 and TRBJ1-2, with TRBD1 as a possible D gene (6 bases). CDR3 length: 14 residues. The germline V and J ends were trimmed by 5 bases and 4 bases, with 14 bases remaining between them. The germline V gene has CDR1 LGHNA and CDR2 YSLEER. The CDR3 nucleotides are TGCGCCAGCAGCGTACGGACAGCTTCCTATGGCTACACCTTC. This translates into CASSVRTASYGYTF.